These T cell receptor beta chains were read from a single sample in a study of identical twins. A single record per CDR3 protein comes from TCRdb applying MiXCR to the 5' RACE reads. The table includes approximately 140,000 distinct CDR3 sequences, roughly 3.5% detected once. The sequenced material came from memory T cells sorted from blood. The receptor set was obtained from a man aged 18 to 29 in good health. Both conserved end residues are part of each CDR3. The D gene is left open where the match is weak. The listing skips clone size in some rows; elsewhere it reads once, few, many or a size class.

clone_size,d_call,j_call,v_call,cdr3_nt,cdr3_aa
many,NA,TRBJ2-5,TRBV11-2,TGTGCCAGCAGCTACCAAAGGACCCAGTACTTC,CASSYQRTQYF
many,NA,TRBJ2-3,TRBV2,TGTGCCAGCAGTTGGTCTACCCCAGATACGCAGTATTTT,CASSWSTPDTQYF
many,NA,TRBJ2-5,TRBV12-3/TRBV12-4,TGTGCCAGCAGGGTAGCGGCAGGCCAAGAGACCCAGTACTTC,CASRVAAGQETQYF
NA,TRBD1,TRBJ2-5,TRBV28,TGTGCCAGCAGTTTAGGTGGACAGGGGAACGTGGAGACCCAGTACTTC,CASSLGGQGNVETQYF
many,NA,TRBJ2-3,TRBV27,TGTGCCAGCAGTTTATCCGTAGTGGGGACAGATACGCAGTATTTT,CASSLSVVGTDTQYF
many,NA,TRBJ1-5,TRBV12-3/TRBV12-4,TGTGCCAGCAGGAACAGGGAGAATCAGCCCCAGCATTTT,CASRNRENQPQHF
many,TRBD2,TRBJ2-1,TRBV5-1,TGCGCCAGCAGCTTATCGGGAGGAACCTACAATGAGCAGTTCTTC,CASSLSGGTYNEQFF
many,NA,TRBJ2-2,TRBV11-2,TGTGCCAGCAGCTCCCTGGCAGTACTTACCGGGGAGCTGTTTTTT,CASSSLAVLTGELFF
many,TRBD1,TRBJ1-1,TRBV29-1,TGCAGCGTTGAACTCGGCAGGGGGACTGAAGCTTTCTTT,CSVELGRGTEAFF
NA,NA,TRBJ2-7,TRBV12-3/TRBV12-4,TGTGCCAGCAGTTTAAGGGCAGAAAGGGAGTACTTC,CASSLRAEREYF
many,TRBD2,TRBJ2-1,TRBV5-5,TGTGCCAGCAGCCCCGCGGGAGGGAGGAATGAGCAGTTCTTC,CASSPAGGRNEQFF
many,NA,TRBJ1-5,TRBV19,TGTGCCAGTAGCGCTGATCTCCAGCCCCAGCATTTT,CASSADLQPQHF
NA,NA,TRBJ2-3,TRBV4-2,TGTGCCAGCAGCCAACCGCCGGACGCAGATACGCAGTATTTT,CASSQPPDADTQYF
many,TRBD2,TRBJ2-2,TRBV7-3,TGTGCCAGCAGCCCCCAGGCGGGAGCCGCCGGGGAGCTGTTTTTT,CASSPQAGAAGELFF
NA,TRBD2,TRBJ2-3,TRBV7-3,TGTGCCAGCTCAAAAGGACTAGCGGGAGGTGGAGATACGCAGTATTTT,CASSKGLAGGGDTQYF
few,NA,TRBJ1-1,TRBV18,TGTGCCAGCTCATCCACCGGGGATATGAACACTGAAGCTTTCTTT,CASSSTGDMNTEAFF
many,TRBD1,TRBJ2-2,TRBV3-1,TGTGCCAGCAGCCAAATCAGGGGGCATGGCGGGGAGCTGTTTTTT,CASSQIRGHGGELFF
many,NA,TRBJ1-5,TRBV12-3/TRBV12-4,TGTGCCAGCAGTAATCAAGTCAGCAATCAGCCCCAGCATTTT,CASSNQVSNQPQHF
many,NA,TRBJ2-7,TRBV7-2,TGTGCCAGCAGCAACCAGGGCGGGGGCCACGAGCAGTACTTC,CASSNQGGGHEQYF
many,NA,TRBJ2-1,TRBV7-9,TGTGCCAGCACCAAGGGGGCGGGAGGAGGCTACAATGAGCAGTTCTTC,CASTKGAGGGYNEQFF
many,TRBD2,TRBJ2-1,TRBV9,TGTGCCAGCAGCCTAGAGGGGACTAGATCACATGAGCAGTTCTTC,CASSLEGTRSHEQFF
NA,TRBD1,TRBJ1-2,TRBV15,TGTGCCACCAGCAGAGATGGACAGGAATATGGCTACACCTTC,CATSRDGQEYGYTF